This record covers a single TCR beta chain. Measured with immunoSEQ multiplex PCR; TCRdb has only the in-frame clones, and not every one. The data show roughly 120,000 clones, with approximately 84% seen just once and 7.5% held by the top ten. The data originate from a study of blood T cell repertoires in COVID-19. The wider study: PBMCs, B-cell-depleted T cells, or T cells were the source of the cDNA or gDNA that made up the material.

Germline assignment: CDR1 MNHEY and CDR2 SMNVEV (reference sequence). V lost 3 bases and J 4 bases, leaving 15 bases between the germline ends. The CDR3 covers 16 residues. The sequence was collected from a man aged 65 to 79 with active or convalescent COVID-19. The rearrangement joins TRBV27 to TRBJ2-2; D perhaps matches TRBD1 (6 bases). The specimen sequenced was peripheral blood. The CDR3 protein is CASSLPRTVGTGELFF. The CDR3 region has the DNA TGTGCCAGCAGTTTGCCCCGGACAGTTGGCACCGGGGAGCTGTTTTTT.